This T cell receptor beta chain was recovered during a study of T-cell memory formation after mild COVID-19. Findings and limits, study-wide: Pre-infection memory harbored some responding clones, suggesting cross-reactive memory joined. Clones contracting over day 15 to 85 were CD4/CD8 balanced, with later expanders leaning CD4+. Contracting CD4+ clones lay largely in CM and EM, with CD8+ ones residing in EMRA.

TCRdb analysed the 5' RACE reads with MiXCR anew, one entry per CDR3 protein. The sample has fewer than 700,000 distinct CDR3 sequences; roughly a fifth are singletons. This clonotype was counted only a few times. What it recognizes is unknown. Germline assignment: CDR1 SGHDT and CDR2 YYEEEE. This CDR3 comprises 14 residues. Trimming removed 5 bases at V and 2 bases at J, with 11 bases between. The sequence came from an adult woman who had mild COVID-19 (a few samples of this study predate the infection). Cell type and time point are not known. Sequenced sample: PBMCs or a T cell subset sorted from them (not recorded which). The J gene is TRBJ1-5, the V gene TRBV5-6; D perhaps matches TRBD1 (6 bases). CDR3 sequence: CASSTGYGNQPQHF. CDR3 nucleotide sequence: TGTGCCAGCAGTACAGGGTACGGCAATCAGCCCCAGCATTTT.